These 9 T cell receptor beta chains originate from one sample sequenced in a study of blood T cell repertoires in COVID-19. Libraries were prepared by immunoSEQ multiplex PCR; TCRdb keeps only in-frame clonotypes and omits some of them. The data contain 250,000 to 300,000 clones, 75% to 90% of them singletons. Sequenced material: peripheral blood. These receptors were taken from a man aged 60 to 69 who had recovered from COVID-19.

This clone appeared a few times. The V and J genes are TRBV5-4 and TRBJ2-2; D is unresolved. This CDR3 has 15 residues. Germline V lookup: CDR1 SGHNT, CDR2 YYREEE (reference sequence). Trimming cost V 0 bases and J 4 bases, with 10 bases left between them. The CDR3 here is CASSLAHPGTGELFF. CDR3 coding DNA: TGTGCCAGCAGCTTGGCTCACCCCGGCACCGGGGAGCTGTTTTTT.

The rearrangement uses TRBV28 and TRBJ2-7; 7 bases agree with TRBD2. Germline lookup yields CDR1 MDHEN and CDR2 SYDVKM. CDR3 size: 15 residues. V lost 4 bases to trimming and J lost 1 base; unmatched junction nucleotides: 7. The CDR3 DNA is TGTGCCAGCAGTTCCTCGTGGGAGGGATCCTACGAGCAGTACTTC. Encoded protein: CASSSSWEGSYEQYF.

This sequence joins TRBV15 and TRBJ1-5; possible D gene TRBD1, 5 bases. The CDR3 spans 15 residues. Germline CDR1 LNHNV, CDR2 YYDKDF (reference sequence). Trimming removed 0 bases at V and 3 bases at J, with 9 bases between. CDR3 loop: CATSRDPGVNQPQHF. In DNA, the CDR3 is TGTGCCACCAGCAGAGATCCGGGGGTCAATCAGCCCCAGCATTTT.

The rearrangement uses TRBV28 and TRBJ1-2; D may be TRBD1 (5 bases). There are 13 residues in the CDR3. Trimming removed 5 bases at V and 2 bases at J, with 9 bases between. The germline gives CDR1 MDHEN, CDR2 SYDVKM. The CDR3: CASSITGNYGYTF. CDR3 nucleotide sequence: TGTGCCAGCAGTATAACAGGCAACTATGGCTACACCTTC.

This sequence joins TRBV29-1 and TRBJ1-1, with D hard to call. Germline CDR1 is SQVTM and CDR2 is ANQGSEA. The CDR3 spans 13 residues. Trimming removed 7 bases at V and 7 bases at J, with 19 bases between. The CDR3 loop is CSAALRGLDEAFF. Written as DNA, the CDR3 is TGCAGCGCTGCCCTAAGAGGGCTGGATGAAGCTTTCTTT.

This clone has a single count. V usage is TRBV4-2 and J usage is TRBJ2-1; TRBD2 matches at 12 bases. Germline lookup yields CDR1 LGHNA and CDR2 YNFKEQ. The CDR3 consists of 19 residues. V lost 1 base to trimming and J lost 3 bases; unmatched junction nucleotides: 10. CDR3 loop: CASSQVSSGRAQSYNEQFF. CDR3 sequence (DNA): TGTGCCAGCAGCCAAGTTTCTAGCGGGAGGGCCCAAAGCTACAATGAGCAGTTCTTC.

This clone has more than one count but fewer than ten. The chain combines TRBV4-1 with TRBJ2-2, with TRBD2 identical over 8 bases. Germline V gene sequence: CDR1 MGHRA, CDR2 YSYEKL. The CDR3 covers 16 residues. V was clipped by 4 bases and J by 3 bases; unmatched bases: 7. The DNA for the CDR3 is TGCGCCAGCAGCCTTTCGGGGGGGGCTGACACCGGGGAGCTGTTTTTT. Translated: CASSLSGGADTGELFF.

The V gene is TRBV27, the J gene TRBJ2-3, with 8 nucleotides matching TRBD2. There are 16 residues in the CDR3. The junction had 9 bases not matched to a gene; V was cut back by 4 bases and J by 3 bases. Germline CDR1 and CDR2: MNHEY and SMNVEV (reference sequence). CDR3 coding DNA: TGTGCCAGCAGTTCCACTCGGGGGGGCCTGACAGATACGCAGTATTTT. It yields the protein CASSSTRGGLTDTQYF.

V gene TRBV11-3 combines with J gene TRBJ2-5, with D uncertain. The germline V gene has CDR1 SGHNT and CDR2 YENEEA. V was trimmed by 4 bases and J by 7 bases, leaving 10 bases between them. The CDR3 sequence is 12 residues long. CDR3 in amino acids: CASSSPPGTQYF. CDR3 coding DNA: TGTGCCAGCAGCTCTCCCCCCGGGACCCAGTACTTC.